What follows describes a single TCR beta chain. What it recognizes is unknown. The V gene lost 0 bases and the J gene lost 4 bases, with 8 bases spanning the gap. Looked up from germline, CDR1 is SGHRS and CDR2 is YFSETQ. This CDR3 has 14 amino acids. Blood was sampled at baseline, cycle 4 day 1, and cycle 7 day 1. This specimen comes from a study of OX40 agonist ivuxolimab in advanced cancers. Study at large: Patients got intravenous ivuxolimab at 0.01 to 10 mg/kg every 2 weeks.

The study, taken as a whole, reports: At 0.1 to 3.0 mg/kg, clonal expansion of CD4+ and CD8+ blood T cells had occurred by week 6.

Produced via immunoSEQ multiplex PCR; TCRdb's table is partial and in-frame only. The table shows 60,000 to 100,000 clones, with nearly 95% occurring only once. Sequencing used CD4+ or CD8+ T cells sorted from blood, obtained in a trial of the OX40 agonist ivuxolimab. The chain carries TRBV5-1 and TRBJ2-1; no definite D call. The clonotype comes from an adult with an advanced solid tumor such as melanoma, head and neck, liver or kidney cancer. CDR3 nucleotide sequence: TGCGCCAGCAGCTTGGTGCCAGTGTACAATGAGCAGTTCTTC. Translation: CASSLVPVYNEQFF.